This T cell receptor (beta chain) was documented in a study of Tregs in tolerant kidney transplant recipients. Only in-frame clones appear in the TCRdb table, and some are missing; sequencing was by immunoSEQ multiplex PCR. This sample yields 55,000 to 75,000 clones, of which approximately 89% are seen a single time; around 4% belongs to the top ten. Recipients received nonmyeloablative bone marrow transplants from related graft donors, with transient mixed chimerism. Germline V gene sequence: CDR1 SGHAT, CDR2 FQDESV (reference sequence). V lost 2 bases and J lost 1; bases outside the gene matches: 7. The CDR3 length is 16 residues.

The sample in question was CD4+ T cells from blood (PBMCs), obtained 6 months after the transplant. This sequence originates from a human patient who received a combined kidney and bone marrow transplant. Some of the T cells may derive from the graft donor. The J gene is TRBJ1-2, the V gene TRBV11-1, with TRBD1 matching 7 bases. CDR3 sequence: CASSLPGTANNYGYTF. CDR3 coding DNA: TGTGCCAGCAGCTTACCCGGGACAGCTAATAACTATGGCTACACCTTC.